A selection of T cell receptor beta chains follows, all from one sample in a study of cytotoxic CD8 clonotypes in ibrutinib-treated CLL. Sequenced by immunoSEQ multiplex PCR; TCRdb stores in-frame clones only, minus some. The sample has approximately 140,000 clones, around 90% seen once. This specimen consisted of PBMCs, obtained after 12 months of ibrutinib treatment. These receptors all stem from a human donor with chronic lymphocytic leukemia. Both conserved end residues are part of each CDR3. Each record gives: J gene, V gene, D gene, clone size, CDR3 length, CDR3 protein, CDR3 DNA. D genes are given only for firm matches. The size entry is marked missing in some rows and otherwise reads once, few, many or a size class.

J: TRBJ1-2
V: TRBV19
D: -
size: -
length: 12
CDR3: CATTGSGYGYTF
DNA: TGTGCCACGACTGGCAGCGGCTATGGCTACACCTTC

J: TRBJ1-1
V: TRBV6-5
D: -
size: -
length: 12
CDR3: CASSYWGPEAFF
DNA: TGTGCCAGCAGTTATTGGGGGCCTGAAGCTTTCTTT

J: TRBJ1-5
V: TRBV2
D: -
size: -
length: 14
CDR3: CASSENRDDQPQHF
DNA: TGTGCCAGCAGTGAAAACAGGGATGATCAGCCCCAGCATTTT

J: TRBJ2-1
V: TRBV7-3
D: -
size: -
length: 14
CDR3: CASSSRSEEDEQFF
DNA: TGTGCCAGCAGCTCCCGGAGTGAGGAGGATGAGCAGTTCTTC

J: TRBJ2-4
V: TRBV25-1
D: -
size: -
length: 15
CDR3: CASSDSPGWGNIQYF
DNA: TGTGCCAGCAGTGACAGCCCAGGGTGGGGTAACATTCAGTACTTC

J: TRBJ1-1
V: TRBV7-9
D: -
size: -
length: 15
CDR3: CASSLGQGMNTEAFF
DNA: TGTGCCAGCAGCTTAGGCCAGGGGATGAACACTGAAGCTTTCTTT

J: TRBJ1-1
V: TRBV27
D: TRBD1
size: -
length: 14
CDR3: CASSPRDRNTEAFF
DNA: TGTGCCAGCAGTCCGCGGGACAGGAACACTGAAGCTTTCTTT

J: TRBJ2-7
V: TRBV28
D: -
size: -
length: 12
CDR3: CASRPGGSEQYF
DNA: TGTGCCAGCAGACCTGGGGGAAGTGAGCAGTACTTC

J: TRBJ1-1
V: TRBV10-2
D: -
size: -
length: 15
CDR3: CASSRTGTSSTEAFF
DNA: TGCGCCAGCAGCAGAACCGGGACATCCTCCACTGAAGCTTTCTTT

J: TRBJ2-2
V: TRBV14
D: TRBD2
size: -
length: 15
CDR3: CASSPGLASDGELFF
DNA: TGTGCCAGCAGCCCCGGACTAGCGTCTGACGGGGAGCTGTTTTTT

J: TRBJ2-1
V: TRBV18
D: TRBD2
size: -
length: 14
CDR3: CASSPGLAGNEQFF
DNA: TGTGCCAGCTCACCAGGACTAGCGGGCAATGAGCAGTTCTTC

J: TRBJ2-3
V: TRBV6-5
D: -
size: -
length: 14
CDR3: CASSYRVAADTQYF
DNA: TGTGCCAGCAGTTACCGGGTGGCAGCAGATACGCAGTATTTT

J: TRBJ2-5
V: TRBV12-2
D: -
size: -
length: 14
CDR3: CASRLGDFQETQYF
DNA: TGTGCAAGTCGCTTAGGGGACTTCCAAGAGACCCAGTACTTC

J: TRBJ2-2
V: TRBV7-3
D: -
size: -
length: 15
CDR3: CASSLNAPPVGELFF
DNA: TGTGCCAGCAGCTTAAATGCCCCCCCGGTCGGGGAGCTGTTTTTT

J: TRBJ1-5
V: TRBV2
D: -
size: once
length: 12
CDR3: CASSGTGQPQHF
DNA: TGTGCCAGCAGTGGGACCGGCCAGCCCCAGCATTTT

J: TRBJ2-5
V: TRBV18
D: -
size: -
length: 12
CDR3: CASSPNQETQYF
DNA: TGTGCCAGCTCACCGAACCAAGAGACCCAGTACTTC

J: TRBJ2-7
V: TRBV19
D: TRBD1
size: -
length: 13
CDR3: CASSAGQVYEQYF
DNA: TGTGCCAGTAGTGCAGGACAGGTGTACGAGCAGTACTTC

J: TRBJ2-7
V: TRBV2
D: -
size: once
length: 20
CDR3: CASSETGDRHLAGGNYEQYF
DNA: TGTGCCAGCAGTGAGACCGGGGACAGACACCTCGCGGGAGGTAACTACGAGCAGTACTTC

J: TRBJ2-3
V: TRBV27
D: -
size: -
length: 15
CDR3: CASSLEGEVGDTQYF
DNA: TGTGCCAGCAGCCTCGAGGGGGAGGTAGGAGATACGCAGTATTTT

J: TRBJ2-7
V: TRBV4-1
D: TRBD2
size: -
length: 16
CDR3: CASSQVWSGRDYEQYF
DNA: TGCGCCAGCAGCCAAGTATGGAGCGGGAGGGATTACGAGCAGTACTTC

J: TRBJ1-2
V: TRBV6-5
D: TRBD1
size: few
length: 14
CDR3: CASRQGQGVIRYTF
DNA: TGTGCCAGCAGGCAGGGACAGGGGGTTATTCGCTACACCTTC

J: TRBJ2-3
V: TRBV9
D: TRBD2
size: -
length: 17
CDR3: CASSPDQAASGYDTQYF
DNA: TGTGCCAGCAGCCCCGACCAAGCTGCTAGCGGGTATGATACGCAGTATTTT

J: TRBJ2-3
V: TRBV7-8
D: -
size: -
length: 13
CDR3: CASSSTRPDTQYF
DNA: TGTGCCAGCAGCTCTACTAGGCCAGATACGCAGTATTTT

J: TRBJ2-5
V: TRBV29-1
D: TRBD2
size: -
length: 17
CDR3: CSAQSGAGVSGVETQYF
DNA: TGCAGCGCCCAGAGTGGAGCGGGAGTCTCGGGGGTAGAGACCCAGTACTTC

J: TRBJ1-2
V: TRBV29-1
D: TRBD1
size: few
length: 13
CDR3: CSGTQGANYGYTF
DNA: TGCAGCGGCACACAGGGGGCCAACTATGGCTACACCTTC

J: TRBJ2-1
V: TRBV7-7
D: -
size: -
length: 13
CDR3: CASSFTVNNEQFF
DNA: TGTGCTAGCAGCTTCACAGTCAACAATGAGCAGTTCTTC

J: TRBJ2-1
V: TRBV11-3
D: TRBD2
size: -
length: 15
CDR3: CASSKGTSGGDEQFF
DNA: TGTGCCAGCAGCAAGGGGACTAGCGGGGGCGATGAGCAGTTCTTC

J: TRBJ2-1
V: TRBV11-2
D: TRBD2
size: few
length: 15
CDR3: CASSGLAGALNEQFF
DNA: TGTGCCAGCAGCGGACTAGCGGGAGCCCTCAATGAGCAGTTCTTC

J: TRBJ1-1
V: TRBV28
D: -
size: -
length: 14
CDR3: CASGVLGGAAEAFF
DNA: TGTGCCAGCGGGGTTTTGGGGGGAGCGGCTGAAGCTTTCTTT

J: TRBJ2-4
V: TRBV5-4
D: TRBD1
size: -
length: 15
CDR3: CASSSTGYAKNIQYF
DNA: TGTGCCAGCAGCTCGACAGGGTACGCGAAAAACATTCAGTACTTC

J: TRBJ2-1
V: TRBV7-3
D: TRBD2
size: -
length: 15
CDR3: CASSLTASGHNEQFF
DNA: TGTGCCAGCAGCTTAACGGCTAGCGGCCACAATGAGCAGTTCTTC

J: TRBJ1-5
V: TRBV5-6
D: -
size: -
length: 12
CDR3: CASSLSGQPQHF
DNA: TGTGCCAGCAGCTTGTCTGGTCAGCCCCAGCATTTT

J: TRBJ2-3
V: TRBV14
D: -
size: -
length: 15
CDR3: CASSQEQRRADTQYF
DNA: TGTGCCAGCAGCCAAGAACAGAGGAGGGCAGATACGCAGTATTTT

J: TRBJ2-7
V: TRBV27
D: TRBD1
size: -
length: 16
CDR3: CASSSRGTGISYEQYF
DNA: TGTGCCAGCAGTTCGCGCGGGACAGGGATATCCTACGAGCAGTACTTC

J: TRBJ2-1
V: TRBV7-3
D: TRBD2
size: -
length: 20
CDR3: CASSLSSGGYAGERSNEQFF
DNA: TGTGCCAGCAGCTTAAGTAGTGGGGGTTATGCGGGAGAGAGGAGCAATGAGCAGTTCTTC

J: TRBJ2-1
V: TRBV7-2
D: TRBD2
size: -
length: 18
CDR3: CASSSYPGLDGTYNEQFF
DNA: TGTGCCAGCAGCTCATATCCGGGACTAGATGGCACCTACAATGAGCAGTTCTTC

J: TRBJ2-7
V: TRBV28
D: -
size: -
length: 14
CDR3: CASSFSGSSYEQYF
DNA: TGTGCCAGCAGTTTTAGCGGATCAAGCTACGAGCAGTACTTC

J: TRBJ2-5
V: TRBV30
D: TRBD2
size: -
length: 16
CDR3: CAWSGASGSLLETQYF
DNA: TGTGCCTGGAGTGGGGCTAGCGGGAGTCTCTTGGAGACCCAGTACTTC

J: TRBJ2-1
V: TRBV6-5
D: -
size: -
length: 14
CDR3: CASGAGTTYNEQFF
DNA: TGTGCCAGCGGGGCCGGGACAACATACAATGAGCAGTTCTTC

J: TRBJ2-7
V: TRBV2
D: TRBD2
size: -
length: 13
CDR3: CASGGVGSYEQYF
DNA: TGTGCCAGCGGGGGGGTTGGCTCCTACGAGCAGTACTTC

J: TRBJ2-3
V: TRBV11-2
D: -
size: -
length: 12
CDR3: CASSSNTDTQYF
DNA: TGTGCCAGCAGCTCTAACACAGATACGCAGTATTTT